The source of this TCR beta chain is a study of Graves' ophthalmopathy and Graves' hyperthyroidism. Ophthalmopathy was moderately-to-severely active, CAS at least 3, NOSPECS at least 4, lasting under 3 months. Certain patients, namely those with other autoimmune diseases, uncontrolled infections, pregnancy or lactation, were excluded. With regard to this clonotype: An end of the junction differs from the germline gene, which may be a read error.

Per germline, CDR1 SGHTA and CDR2 FQGNSA. The CDR3 covers 13 residues. RNA transcripts provided the template for amplifying TCR beta CDR3 regions. Investigators did first-round RT-PCR with HTBI primers, then second-round multiplex PCR. TCRdb itself ran the multiplex PCR reads through MiXCR, one entry per CDR3 protein. Counted here are around 470,000 distinct CDR3 sequences, about 15% occurring once; the ten biggest clones make up over 8%. This receptor was identified in a woman under 40 with Graves' ophthalmopathy. Sequencing used blood. This sequence joins TRBV7-2 and TRBJ2-4; D is uncertain. CDR3 coding DNA: TGTGCCAGCAGCTTAATCCCATTAAACCTTCAGTACTTC. Amino acids: CASSLIPLNLQYF.